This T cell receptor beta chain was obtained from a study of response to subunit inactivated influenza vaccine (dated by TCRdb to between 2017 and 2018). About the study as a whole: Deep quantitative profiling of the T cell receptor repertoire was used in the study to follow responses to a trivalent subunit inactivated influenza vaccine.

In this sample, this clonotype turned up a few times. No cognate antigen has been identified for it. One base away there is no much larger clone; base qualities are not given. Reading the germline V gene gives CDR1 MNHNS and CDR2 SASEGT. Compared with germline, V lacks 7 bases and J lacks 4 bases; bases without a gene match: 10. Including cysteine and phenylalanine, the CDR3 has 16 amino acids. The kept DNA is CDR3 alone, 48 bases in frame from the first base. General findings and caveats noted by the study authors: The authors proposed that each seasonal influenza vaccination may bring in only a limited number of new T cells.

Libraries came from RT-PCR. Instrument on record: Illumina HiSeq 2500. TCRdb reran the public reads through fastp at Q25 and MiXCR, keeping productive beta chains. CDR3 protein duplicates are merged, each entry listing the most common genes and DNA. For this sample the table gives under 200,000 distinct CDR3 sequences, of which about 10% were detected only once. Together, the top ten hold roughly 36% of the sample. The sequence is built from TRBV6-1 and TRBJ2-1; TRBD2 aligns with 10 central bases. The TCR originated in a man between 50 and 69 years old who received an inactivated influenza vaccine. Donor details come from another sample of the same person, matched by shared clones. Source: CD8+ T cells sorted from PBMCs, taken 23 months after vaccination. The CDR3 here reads CASNPAGGNIYNEQFF. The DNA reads TGTGCCAGCAATCCAGCGGGGGGGAATATTTACAATGAGCAGTTCTTC.